A selection of T cell receptor beta chains follows, all from one sample in a study of cytomegalovirus exposure and HLA in healthy donors. Sequencing was performed with immunoSEQ multiplex PCR; in TCRdb, only in-frame clones are kept and a portion is missing. Of approximately 70,000 clones detected, roughly 67% appear once; the ten largest clones hold 7.6%. The sequenced material came from PBMCs. These receptors were collected from a man between 40 and 49 years old in good health and CMV-seropositive. Each CDR3 is given with its conserved first and last residue. Fields, in order: CDR3 length, clone size, J gene, V gene, D gene, CDR3 protein, CDR3 DNA. D genes are given only for firm matches. A clone size is listed for some rows: how often the clone was seen (once, few, many), or a class if it is expanded.

length: 13; size: NA; J: TRBJ1-2; V: TRBV5-6; D: NA; CDR3: CASSLIRLYGYTF; DNA: TGTGCCAGCAGCTTGATCCGTCTTTATGGCTACACCTTC
length: 16; size: NA; J: TRBJ2-3; V: TRBV25-1; D: TRBD1; CDR3: CASSEWGTGLSDTQYF; DNA: TGTGCCAGCAGTGAATGGGGGACAGGGCTGTCAGATACGCAGTATTTT
length: 16; size: NA; J: TRBJ2-1; V: TRBV7-2; D: TRBD2; CDR3: CASSLRSGTNYNEQFF; DNA: TGTGCCAGCAGCCTTCGATCCGGGACTAACTACAATGAGCAGTTCTTC
length: 16; size: NA; J: TRBJ2-2; V: TRBV9; D: TRBD2; CDR3: CASSVELAGDGGELFF; DNA: TGTGCCAGCAGCGTAGAGTTAGCGGGAGATGGCGGGGAGCTGTTTTTT
length: 13; size: few; J: TRBJ1-1; V: TRBV6-1; D: NA; CDR3: CASSRGMNTEAFF; DNA: TGTGCCAGCAGCAGGGGTATGAACACTGAAGCTTTCTTT
length: 11; size: NA; J: TRBJ1-2; V: TRBV20-1; D: NA; CDR3: CSRRQEDGYTF; DNA: TGCAGTCGGAGACAGGAGGATGGCTACACCTTC
length: 13; size: once; J: TRBJ2-1; V: TRBV29-1; D: NA; CDR3: CSARDTKYNEQFF; DNA: TGCAGCGCCCGGGACACGAAATACAATGAGCAGTTCTTC
length: 15; size: NA; J: TRBJ1-5; V: TRBV19; D: TRBD1; CDR3: CASSIGTGSNQPQHF; DNA: TGTGCCAGTAGTATAGGGACAGGATCCAATCAGCCCCAGCATTTT
length: 16; size: NA; J: TRBJ1-4; V: TRBV6-1; D: TRBD1; CDR3: CASSAKRNRGREKLFF; DNA: TGTGCCAGCAGTGCCAAAAGGAACAGGGGGAGGGAAAAACTGTTTTTT
length: 15; size: NA; J: TRBJ2-1; V: TRBV11-3; D: NA; CDR3: CASSRGTAEYNEQFF; DNA: TGTGCCAGCAGTCGGGGGACGGCGGAATACAATGAGCAGTTCTTC
length: 15; size: NA; J: TRBJ1-5; V: TRBV15; D: NA; CDR3: CATSRGHQSNQPQHF; DNA: TGTGCCACCAGCCGGGGACATCAGAGCAATCAGCCCCAGCATTTT
length: 15; size: NA; J: TRBJ2-2; V: TRBV9; D: TRBD1; CDR3: CASNLGQPDTGELFF; DNA: TGTGCCAGCAACCTGGGACAGCCAGACACCGGGGAGCTGTTTTTT
length: 16; size: once; J: TRBJ2-1; V: TRBV9; D: TRBD2; CDR3: CASSVLAGTSYNEQFF; DNA: TGTGCCAGCAGCGTACTAGCGGGCACCTCCTACAATGAGCAGTTCTTC
length: 14; size: NA; J: TRBJ1-2; V: TRBV5-1; D: NA; CDR3: CASSSPQGVYGYTF; DNA: TGCGCCAGCAGCTCCCCTCAGGGTGTCTATGGCTACACCTTC
length: 14; size: few; J: TRBJ2-3; V: TRBV5-1; D: NA; CDR3: CASSRDKSTDTQYF; DNA: TGCGCCAGCAGCCGGGACAAGAGCACAGATACGCAGTATTTT
length: 15; size: NA; J: TRBJ2-3; V: TRBV4-2; D: TRBD2; CDR3: CASSQDRTRVDTQYF; DNA: TGTGCCAGCAGCCAAGATCGGACTAGGGTAGATACGCAGTATTTT
length: 15; size: NA; J: TRBJ1-1; V: TRBV10-3; D: NA; CDR3: CAIQEATAPNTEAFF; DNA: TGTGCCATCCAGGAAGCGACAGCACCGAACACTGAAGCTTTCTTT
length: 14; size: NA; J: TRBJ1-1; V: TRBV6-5; D: NA; CDR3: CASMVGTANTEAFF; DNA: TGTGCCAGCATGGTTGGCACAGCAAACACTGAGGCTTTCTTT
length: 13; size: NA; J: TRBJ1-1; V: TRBV21-1; D: NA; CDR3: CASSIGTGTEAFF; DNA: TGTGCCAGCAGCATCGGGACAGGGACTGAAGCTTTCTTT
length: 13; size: NA; J: TRBJ1-2; V: TRBV7-2; D: NA; CDR3: CASSYTDSYGYTF; DNA: TGTGCCAGCAGCTATACGGACAGCTATGGCTACACCTTC
length: 12; size: NA; J: TRBJ1-1; V: TRBV11-3; D: NA; CDR3: CASSLKTGEAFF; DNA: TGTGCCAGCAGCTTAAAAACAGGAGAAGCTTTCTTT
length: 13; size: NA; J: TRBJ1-1; V: TRBV29-1; D: NA; CDR3: CSVGGGLNTEAFF; DNA: TGCAGCGTTGGGGGGGGACTGAACACTGAAGCTTTCTTT
length: 14; size: NA; J: TRBJ2-7; V: TRBV6-5; D: NA; CDR3: CASSQGQYPYEQYF; DNA: TGTGCCAGCAGCCAAGGACAGTACCCCTACGAGCAGTACTTC
length: 16; size: NA; J: TRBJ2-6; V: TRBV5-4; D: TRBD1; CDR3: CASSTGQGSGANVLTF; DNA: TGTGCCAGCAGCACTGGACAGGGGTCTGGGGCCAACGTCCTGACTTTC
length: 14; size: NA; J: TRBJ1-4; V: TRBV18; D: TRBD1; CDR3: CASSPGTGEGKLFF; DNA: TGTGCCAGCTCCCCCGGGACAGGGGAGGGAAAACTGTTTTTT
length: 14; size: NA; J: TRBJ1-5; V: TRBV27; D: NA; CDR3: CASSLRGFLQPQHF; DNA: TGTGCCAGCAGTTTACGGGGGTTTCTTCAGCCCCAGCATTTT
length: 19; size: few; J: TRBJ2-2; V: TRBV27; D: NA; CDR3: CASSSGRSPEAVGTGELFF; DNA: TGTGCCAGCAGTTCTGGCCGCAGTCCGGAGGCGGTGGGCACCGGGGAGCTGTTTTTT